This record covers a single TCR beta chain. There are many counts of this clonotype. There is no known antigen for this receptor. No quality values exist for individual bases; no much larger clone is one base distant. CDR1 and CDR2, per the germline V gene, are SGHTA and FQGNSA. V is reduced by 2 bases and J by 7 bases, leaving a spacing of 17 bases between them. The CDR3 sequence holds 15 residues, the cysteine and phenylalanine included. Only CDR3 DNA remains: 45 bases, in frame from the first base. This entry is derived from a study of T cell repertoires in cytomegalovirus infection (dated by TCRdb to about 2019). Regarding the study in general: Because public TCR beta signatures pointed to carriage of CMV infection together with the matching HLA type, the HLA type of each donor mattered for the analysis. Overall results and qualifications from the work: The ex vivo response was dominated by HLA-C-restricted CMV-specific TCR beta clonotypes, which also provided the single most frequent clonotype in two of eight donors. In both this cohort and an independent cohort of 350 or so donors, the cumulative frequency of public TCR beta family members distinguished carriers of CMV infection plus the relevant HLA type.

Sequencing was carried out with an Illumina HiSeq 1500. The public sequencing data were trimmed at Q25 with fastp and processed into clonotypes with MiXCR by TCRdb, which kept only in-frame beta chains. Records with the same CDR3 protein are collapsed into one entry carrying the most frequent genes and DNA. The sample data list more than 200,000 distinct CDR3 sequences, and less than 9.5% of these were observed just once. The biggest ten clones account for approximately 16% of the sample. This TCR derives from a human donor in good health (CMV status not recorded). Some clones in this sample may be carry-over from other donors' samples. The sequence joins TRBV7-2 to TRBJ1-2; confidence is insufficient to name the D gene. The sequencing input was PBMCs. The CDR3 protein: CASSLMETLSGGYTF. Here is the DNA: TGTGCCAGCAGCTTAATGGAGACACTCTCTGGTGGCTACACCTTC.